This is a list of T cell receptor beta chains from one sample in a study of OX40 agonist ivuxolimab in advanced cancers. Some clones are missing from TCRdb's copy, which holds only in-frame ones; the method was immunoSEQ multiplex PCR. The sample includes 80,000 to 100,000 clones, approximately 90% of them seen just once. The specimen was CD4+ or CD8+ T cells sorted from blood, collected in a trial of the OX40 agonist ivuxolimab. These receptors all come from an adult with an advanced solid tumor such as melanoma, head and neck, liver or kidney cancer. The CDR3 runs from the conserved cysteine through the conserved F or W. The D gene is left open where the match is weak. Not all rows give a size; the values are once, few, many and, for expanded clones, a class.

NA,TRBJ2-2,TRBV5-1,NA,CASSLEQGRWTGELFF,TGCGCCAGCAGCTTGGAGCAGGGGCGATGGACCGGGGAGCTGTTTTTT
NA,TRBJ2-7,TRBV10-3,NA,CAISYRVPEQYF,TGTGCCATCAGTTACAGGGTCCCCGAGCAGTACTTC
TRBD1,TRBJ1-4,TRBV7-7,NA,CASSLTGATNEKLFF,TGTGCTAGCAGCCTCACAGGGGCAACTAATGAAAAACTGTTTTTT
TRBD1,TRBJ1-2,TRBV5-1,NA,CASSGKGTAGYTF,TGCGCCAGCAGCGGTAAAGGGACAGCCGGCTACACCTTC
TRBD1,TRBJ1-1,TRBV5-1,NA,CASSPDRGGLAEAFF,TGCGCCAGCAGCCCGGACAGGGGAGGTTTGGCTGAAGCTTTCTTT
NA,TRBJ1-2,TRBV6-5,NA,CASSYSDNYGYTF,TGTGCCAGCAGTTACTCTGATAATTATGGCTACACCTTC
TRBD2,TRBJ2-3,TRBV7-9,NA,CASSQAGGDTQYF,TGTGCCAGCAGCCAAGCGGGAGGGGATACGCAGTATTTT
TRBD1,TRBJ1-2,TRBV6-5,NA,CAIGQGMRGYTF,TGTGCCATCGGACAGGGGATGAGAGGCTACACCTTC
TRBD2,TRBJ2-1,TRBV5-1,NA,CASSLGLAVYNEQFF,TGCGCCAGCAGCTTGGGTCTAGCGGTTTACAATGAGCAGTTCTTC
NA,TRBJ1-4,TRBV5-1,NA,CASSLDSKRGTNEKLFF,TGCGCCAGCAGCTTGGACTCGAAGCGGGGGACTAATGAAAAACTGTTTTTT
NA,TRBJ1-3,TRBV2,NA,CASSFDGNTIYF,TGTGCCAGCAGCTTTGACGGAAACACCATATATTTT
NA,TRBJ2-1,TRBV5-4,once,CASSLPTGYNEQFF,TGTGCCAGCAGCTTGCCGACAGGTTACAATGAGCAGTTCTTC
NA,TRBJ1-1,TRBV19,NA,CATKGTEAFF,TGTGCCACCAAGGGCACTGAAGCTTTCTTT
NA,TRBJ2-1,TRBV20-1,NA,CSASHNREQFF,TGCAGTGCCAGTCATAATCGTGAGCAGTTCTTC
TRBD1,TRBJ2-3,TRBV2,NA,CASSEGQVTDTQYF,TGTGCCAGCAGTGAGGGACAGGTCACAGATACGCAGTATTTT
NA,TRBJ1-2,TRBV15,NA,CATSPREVHYGYTF,TGTGCCACCAGCCCCCGTGAAGTTCACTATGGCTACACCTTC
TRBD2,TRBJ2-5,TRBV7-9,NA,CASSLVAGGLETQYF,TGTGCCAGCAGCTTAGTAGCGGGAGGATTGGAGACCCAGTACTTC
NA,TRBJ1-1,TRBV11-2,NA,CASSQITWSAEAFF,TGTGCCAGCAGCCAAATCACTTGGTCGGCTGAAGCTTTCTTT
NA,TRBJ2-7,TRBV2,once,CASTFALLREQYF,TGTGCCAGCACTTTCGCCTTACTCCGGGAGCAGTACTTC
NA,TRBJ1-2,TRBV28,NA,CASSRYGYTF,TGTGCCAGCAGTCGGTATGGCTACACCTTC
NA,TRBJ1-3,TRBV18,NA,CASSPLPRMGNTIYF,TGTGCCAGCTCACCCCTGCCCCGGATGGGAAACACCATATATTTT
NA,TRBJ2-5,TRBV12-5,NA,CASGPDTVETQYF,TGTGCTAGTGGTCCCGACACCGTGGAGACCCAGTACTTC
NA,TRBJ2-2,TRBV5-4,NA,CASSPGGNTGELFF,TGTGCCAGCAGCCCTGGGGGTAACACCGGGGAGCTGTTTTTT
NA,TRBJ2-2,TRBV19,NA,CASQFLERGGELFF,TGTGCCAGTCAATTCCTGGAAAGGGGCGGGGAGCTGTTTTTT
TRBD1,TRBJ1-5,TRBV6-6,NA,CASRRDRDSNQPQHF,TGTGCCAGCAGGAGGGACAGAGATAGCAATCAGCCCCAGCATTTT
TRBD1,TRBJ1-2,TRBV5-1,NA,CASSPGQSYGYTF,TGCGCCAGCAGCCCGGGACAGTCCTATGGCTACACCTTC